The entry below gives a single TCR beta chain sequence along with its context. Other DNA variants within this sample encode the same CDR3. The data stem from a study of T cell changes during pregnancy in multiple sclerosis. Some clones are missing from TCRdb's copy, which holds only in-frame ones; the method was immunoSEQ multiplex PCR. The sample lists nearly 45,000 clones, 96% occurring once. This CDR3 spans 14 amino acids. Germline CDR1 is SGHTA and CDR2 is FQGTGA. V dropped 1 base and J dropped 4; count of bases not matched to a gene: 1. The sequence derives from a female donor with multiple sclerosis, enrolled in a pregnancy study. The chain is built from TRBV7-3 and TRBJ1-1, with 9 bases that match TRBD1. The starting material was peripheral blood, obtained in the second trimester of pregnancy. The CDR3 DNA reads TGTGCCAGCAGCTTAATGGGACAGGGCACTGAAGCTTTCTTT. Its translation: CASSLMGQGTEAFF.